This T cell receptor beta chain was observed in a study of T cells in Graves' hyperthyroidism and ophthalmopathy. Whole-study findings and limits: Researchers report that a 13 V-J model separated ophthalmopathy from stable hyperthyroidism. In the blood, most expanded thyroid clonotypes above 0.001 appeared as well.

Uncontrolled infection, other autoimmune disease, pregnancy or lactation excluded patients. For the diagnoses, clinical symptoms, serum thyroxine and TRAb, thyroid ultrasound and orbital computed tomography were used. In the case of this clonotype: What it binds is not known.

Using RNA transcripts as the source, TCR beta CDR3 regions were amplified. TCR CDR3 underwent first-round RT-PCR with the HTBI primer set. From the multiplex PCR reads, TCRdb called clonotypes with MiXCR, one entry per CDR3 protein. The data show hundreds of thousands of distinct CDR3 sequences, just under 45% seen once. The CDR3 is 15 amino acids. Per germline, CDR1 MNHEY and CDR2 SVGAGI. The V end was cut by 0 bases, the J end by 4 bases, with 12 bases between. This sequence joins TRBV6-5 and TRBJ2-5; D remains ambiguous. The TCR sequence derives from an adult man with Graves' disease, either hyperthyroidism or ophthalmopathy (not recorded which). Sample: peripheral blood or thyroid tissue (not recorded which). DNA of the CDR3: TGTGCCAGCAGTTACTCCCCTCAAGGGCGAGAGACCCAGTACTTC. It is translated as CASSYSPQGRETQYF.